This T cell receptor (beta chain) derives from a study of blood T cell repertoires in COVID-19. The V and J ends lost 5 bases and 7 bases respectively, with 12 bases between them. This CDR3 is 13 amino acids long. Germline V gene data show CDR1 as LNHDA and CDR2 as SQIVND (reference sequence). Clones were read by immunoSEQ multiplex PCR, and TCRdb kept only the in-frame ones, dropping some. The profile covers 250,000 to 350,000 clones, with approximately 88% appearing a single time and roughly 1.5% taken by the ten largest. The clonotype originates from a human donor with COVID-19, enrolled during active disease. The donor label of this sample is uncertain. This chain links TRBV19 with TRBJ1-5, with no clear D. The sample was peripheral blood. The CDR3 DNA is TGTGCCAGTAGTGCGGACGGGAACCAGCCCCAGCATTTT. Translated, it gives CASSADGNQPQHF.